The entry below describes one TCR beta chain. Original analysis: Nucleated cell counts were estimated from reference gene primer amplification. The assay was immunoSEQ multiplex PCR, and TCRdb's table has in-frame clones only and misses some. The DNA gave D and trimming, while V, J and clone size come from that table. The data show 30,000 to 50,000 clones, over 70% seen once. These data originate in a study of blood T cell repertoires in COVID-19. Study-level information: Samples representing acute and convalescent COVID-19 were sourced from the United States, Italy and Spain. In each case, the material was cDNA or gDNA derived from T cells, B-cell-depleted T cells, or PBMCs.

The origin of this receptor is a man aged 45 to 65 with active or convalescent COVID-19. The sample taken for sequencing was peripheral blood.

DNA for the CDR3: TGTGCAAGTCGCTTAGGTGGTCATCGCCCAGGAGGGACCCAGTACTTC. Amino acid sequence: CASRLGGHRPGGTQYF. The V call is TRBV12-2, the J call TRBJ2-5; no check of the table's D call, TRBD2, against the DNA was made. TRBV12-2 counts as a pseudogene. The CDR3 has 16 amino acids.